This T cell receptor beta chain appears in the sequencing data of a study of blood T cell repertoires in COVID-19. Whole-study context: Both acute and convalescent COVID-19 samples were obtained from the United States, Italy and Spain. PBMCs, B-cell-depleted T cells, or T cells provided the cDNA or gDNA that made up the material.

Germline V gene data show CDR1 as LNHDA and CDR2 as SQIVND (reference sequence). This CDR3 has 16 residues. V lost 3 bases and J lost 0; bases outside the gene matches: 5. Original analysis: Reference gene primer amplification in the assay estimated nucleated cell counts. Method: immunoSEQ multiplex PCR; TCRdb's copy keeps in-frame clones and lacks some. That table gives V, J and clone size, and the DNA gave D and trimming. Of 120,000 or so clones in the sample, around 77% are singletons; the top ten hold approximately 16%. This clonotype was obtained from a man between 60 and 75 years old with active or convalescent COVID-19. The chain recombines TRBV19 with TRBJ2-7; TRBD1 agrees at 10 bases. Sequencing input: peripheral blood. As DNA, the CDR3 is TGTGCCAGTAGTATCTGGGGACAGGGGAGCTCCTACGAGCAGTACTTC. This encodes CASSIWGQGSSYEQYF.